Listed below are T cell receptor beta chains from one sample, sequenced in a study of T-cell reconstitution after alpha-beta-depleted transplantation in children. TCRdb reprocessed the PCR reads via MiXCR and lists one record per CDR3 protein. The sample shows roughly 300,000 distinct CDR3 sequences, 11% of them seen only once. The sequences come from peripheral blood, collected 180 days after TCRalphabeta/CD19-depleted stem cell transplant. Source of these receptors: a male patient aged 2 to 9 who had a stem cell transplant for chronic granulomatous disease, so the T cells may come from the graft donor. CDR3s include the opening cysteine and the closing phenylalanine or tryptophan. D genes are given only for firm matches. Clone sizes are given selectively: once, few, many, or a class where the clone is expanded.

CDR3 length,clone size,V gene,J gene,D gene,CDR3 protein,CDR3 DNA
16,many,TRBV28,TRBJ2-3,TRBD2,CASRPRTSGDTDTQYF,TGTGCCAGCAGACCCCGGACTAGCGGAGACACAGATACGCAGTATTTT
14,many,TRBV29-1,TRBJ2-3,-,CSGRALAGADTQYF,TGCAGCGGGAGGGCGCTGGCCGGCGCAGATACGCAGTATTTT
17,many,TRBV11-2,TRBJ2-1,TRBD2,CASSLEGLAGDLNEQFF,TGTGCCAGCAGCTTAGAAGGACTAGCGGGAGATCTGAATGAGCAGTTCTTC
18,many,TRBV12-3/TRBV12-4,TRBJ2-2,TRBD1,CASSLKQGQGTNTGELFF,TGTGCCAGCAGTTTAAAGCAGGGACAGGGAACGAACACCGGGGAGCTGTTTTTT
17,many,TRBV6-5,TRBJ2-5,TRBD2,CASSYSKREGLRETQYF,TGTGCCAGCAGTTACTCGAAACGGGAGGGCCTTCGGGAGACCCAGTACTTC
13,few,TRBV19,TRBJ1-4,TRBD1,CASSRTGDEKLFF,TGTGCCAGTAGTCGGACAGGGGATGAAAAACTGTTTTTT
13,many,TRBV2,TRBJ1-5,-,CASSEGGRGPQHF,TGTGCCAGCAGTGAGGGTGGCAGGGGGCCCCAGCATTTT
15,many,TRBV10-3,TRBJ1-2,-,CAISQPRGAVGGYTF,TGTGCCATCAGCCAACCGAGAGGGGCAGTGGGAGGCTACACCTTC
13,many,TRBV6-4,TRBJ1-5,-,CASSDGENQPQHF,TGTGCCAGCAGTGACGGTGAAAATCAGCCCCAGCATTTT
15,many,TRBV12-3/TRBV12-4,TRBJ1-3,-,CASTSPGSSGNTIYF,TGTGCCAGCACCTCCCCGGGCAGCTCTGGAAACACCATATATTTT
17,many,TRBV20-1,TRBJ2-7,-,CSASTSSGASSSYEQYF,TGCAGTGCTTCGACTTCGTCTGGAGCCTCGAGCTCCTACGAGCAGTACTTC
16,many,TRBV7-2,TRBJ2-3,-,CASSLARGIRADTQYF,TGTGCCAGCAGCTTAGCGCGAGGGATACGGGCAGATACGCAGTATTTT
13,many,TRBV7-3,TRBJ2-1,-,CASSPRGGNEQFF,TGTGCCAGCAGCCCCCGCGGAGGGAATGAGCAGTTCTTC
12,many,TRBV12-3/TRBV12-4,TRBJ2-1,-,CASSRDVNEQFF,TGTGCCAGCAGCCGGGACGTGAATGAGCAGTTCTTC
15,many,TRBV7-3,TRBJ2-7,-,CASSLRAESYHVQYF,TGTGCCAGCAGCTTAAGGGCCGAGAGTTACCATGTGCAGTACTTC
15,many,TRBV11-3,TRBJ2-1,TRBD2,CASSLSGGIHHEQFF,TGTGCCAGCAGCTTAAGCGGGGGGATCCACCATGAGCAGTTCTTC
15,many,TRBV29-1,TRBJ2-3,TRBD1,CSAENRGTSTDTQYF,TGCAGCGCCGAGAACAGGGGGACTAGCACAGATACGCAGTATTTT
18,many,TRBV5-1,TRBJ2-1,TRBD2,CASSTRGLAGGSYNEQFF,TGCGCCAGCAGCACCAGGGGACTAGCGGGAGGGAGCTACAATGAGCAGTTCTTC
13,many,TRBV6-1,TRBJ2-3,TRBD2,CASRSGRPDTQYF,TGTGCCAGTAGGAGCGGGAGACCAGATACGCAGTATTTT
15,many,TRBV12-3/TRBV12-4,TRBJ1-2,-,CASSRPGRTLYGYTF,TGTGCCAGCAGTAGGCCAGGGCGTACTCTCTATGGCTACACCTTC
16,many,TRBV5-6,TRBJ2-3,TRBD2,CASSHRTSEGTDTQYF,TGTGCCAGCAGCCACCGGACTAGCGAAGGGACAGATACGCAGTATTTT
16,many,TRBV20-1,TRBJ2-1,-,CSARPRGGTLYNEQFF,TGCAGTGCTAGGCCCAGAGGAGGGACCCTTTACAATGAGCAGTTCTTC
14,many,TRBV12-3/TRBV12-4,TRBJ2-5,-,CASSLDQVRVAQYF,TGTGCCAGCAGTTTAGATCAGGTCCGCGTGGCCCAGTACTTC
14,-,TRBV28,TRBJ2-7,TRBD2,CASTTETSKYEQYF,TGTGCCAGCACCACGGAGACTAGCAAGTACGAGCAGTACTTC
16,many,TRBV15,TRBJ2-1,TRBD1,CATSEERDRGNNEQFF,TGTGCCACCAGCGAGGAGCGGGACAGGGGTAACAATGAGCAGTTCTTC